This T cell receptor (beta chain) is from a study of blood T cell repertoires in COVID-19 (dated by TCRdb to about 2020). Study-wide context: Samples from collaborators originated in the United States, Italy and Spain and spanned both the acute and convalescent phases of COVID-19. The material from the prospective study consisted of cDNA or gDNA derived from T cells, B-cell-depleted T cells, or PBMCs. The sample metadata nearly always contained a de-identified subject ID, COVID-19 status, age in years and sex. Subjects who had been exposed to COVID-19, were actively infected with it, or had recovered from it provided the deeply sampled blood TCRbeta repertoires that made up the dataset. The repertoires were released in a freely available public database intended as a resource for research on the immune response to SARS-CoV-2. The samples were drawn from the first 160 participants of the ongoing ImmuneRACE study and from roughly 1,300 subjects provided by 6 global collaborators. Where HLA class I and class II types were available, the types were taken from metadata supplied by the sample provider, not from assay-based typing. Broader findings and caveats from the paper: Clinical and demographic metadata were provided uncurated, with the amount varying by source and participant.

In Seattle, one collaborating source enrolled patients while the infection was active and tracked those patients longitudinally over the course of disease. Whole blood was collected in K2EDTA tubes by collaborating institutions according to the institutions' own protocols. Collaborator samples were shipped for TCRbeta analysis as frozen whole blood, isolated PBMCs, or DNA extracted from either sample type. Of note for this clone: Its antigen target is currently unknown. No much larger clonotype is one base removed from it; base qualities were not supplied.

The immunoSEQ Assay, a bias-controlled multiplex PCR, was used to amplify TCRbeta CDR3 regions from genomic DNA. Concerning the study's data processing: The number of nucleated cells in each sample was estimated from the amplification of reference gene primers within the assay. To quantify the absolute abundance of each unique TCRbeta CDR3 rearrangement, sequence reads were collapsed and filtered. For each sample, productive Simpson clonality was calculated by taking the square root of Simpson's diversity index across productive rearrangements. Not all clones reach the TCRdb copy of this immuneACCESS table, which keeps in-frame sequences only. Checked studies attribute under half of the gap to unresolved V genes and leave the rest unexplained. V and J calls plus clone size are reproduced from that table; the DNA served to infer D and trimming. A total of over 200,000 clones appear in this sample, approximately 90% of them only once. The biggest ten clones account for around 0.84% of the sample.

Measured from the cysteine to the phenylalanine, the CDR3 is 13 residues long. Only the CDR3 region is kept as DNA, spanning 39 bases read in frame from base 1. Looking up the germline V gene yields CDR1 SQVTM and CDR2 ANQGSEA. The V end loses 6 bases and the J end loses 8 bases, and a stretch of 17 bases separates them. This TCR was sampled from a man in his sixties with COVID-19, enrolled during active disease. The chain employs TRBV29-1 and TRBJ1-3; the D segment cannot be called with confidence. Sequenced material: peripheral blood. The CDR3 is CSVEGPGRDTIYF. The nucleotide sequence is TGCAGCGTGGAGGGTCCGGGAAGAGACACCATATATTTT. Where the CDR3 stops, the reference TRBV29-1 and TRBJ1-3 genes take over; the full variable domain is SAVISQKPSRDICQRGTSLTIQCQVDSQVTMMFWYRQQPGQSLTLIATANQGSEATYESGFVIDKFPISRPNLTFSTLTVSNMSPEDSSIYLCSVEGPGRDTIYFGEGSWLTVV.